This T cell receptor (beta chain) was profiled in a study of blood T cell repertoires in COVID-19 (dated by TCRdb to 2020 to 2021). Looking at the study overall: Samples covering the acute and convalescent phases of COVID-19 were provided by collaborators in the United States, Italy and Spain. The repertoires were made available in a free public database intended to serve as a resource for research on the immune response to SARS-CoV-2. Nearly every sample came with metadata listing a de-identified subject ID, COVID-19 status, age in years and sex. Where available, HLA class I and class II types were taken from metadata supplied by the sample provider and were not determined by assay-based typing. The prospective study material was composed of cDNA or gDNA derived from T cells, B-cell-depleted T cells, or PBMCs. Subjects who had been exposed to COVID-19, were actively infected with it, or had recovered from it provided the deeply sampled blood TCRbeta repertoires that made up the dataset. The samples were drawn from two sources: the first 160 participants of the ongoing ImmuneRACE study, and 1,000 to 1,500 subjects contributed by 6 global collaborators.

Worth noting for this clone: There is no known antigen for this receptor. Per-base qualities were not stored, and no clone one base away is much larger.

The CDR3 contains 13 residues, cysteine and phenylalanine counted. The DNA shown is the 39-base CDR3, in frame from base 1. Trimming removed 3 bases from V and 6 bases from J, leaving 9 bases between the germline ends. CDR1 SGHRS and CDR2 YFSETQ are derived from the germline V gene. The immunoSEQ Assay, a bias-controlled multiplex PCR, was used to amplify TCRbeta CDR3 regions from genomic DNA. On the authors' methods: The number of nucleated cells in each sample was estimated from the amplification of reference gene primers within the assay. Sequence reads were collapsed and filtered to measure the absolute abundance of every unique TCRbeta CDR3 rearrangement. Productive Simpson clonality was computed per sample as the square root of Simpson's diversity index over productive rearrangements. TCRdb re-hosts the immuneACCESS table, in-frame sequences only. Its copies lack some clones; in the studies checked, an unresolved V gene accounts for under half of them, and the cause for the rest is not known. V, J and clone size derive from that table, while D and trimming were established from the DNA sequence. This sample gives under 250,000 clones in total; 86% of them show up just once. Roughly 5.2% of the sample belongs to the ten largest clones.

One collaborating source in Seattle enrolled patients during active infection and followed them longitudinally through the course of disease. Collaborating institutions collected whole blood in K2EDTA tubes following their own protocols. For TCRbeta analysis, collaborators shipped samples in one of three forms: frozen whole blood, isolated PBMCs, or DNA extracted from either of those sample types. What the authors observed across the whole study: The quantity of clinical and demographic metadata differed by source and by participant and was supplied without curation.

This clonotype was sampled from a woman of 80 years or more with COVID-19, enrolled during active disease. Sequenced: peripheral blood. Recombination linked TRBV5-1 to TRBJ2-2, with no D gene named confidently. The CDR3 reads CASSSVRPGELFF. The nucleotides read TGCGCCAGCAGCTCCGTCCGTCCCGGGGAGCTGTTTTTT. The full variable domain, completed from the reference TRBV5-1 and TRBJ2-2 proteins outside the CDR3, reads KAGVTQTPRYLIKTRGQQVTLSCSPISGHRSVSWYQQTPGQGLQFLFEYFSETQRNKGNFPGRFSGRQFSNSRSEMNVSTLELGDSALYLCASSSVRPGELFFGEGSRLTVL.